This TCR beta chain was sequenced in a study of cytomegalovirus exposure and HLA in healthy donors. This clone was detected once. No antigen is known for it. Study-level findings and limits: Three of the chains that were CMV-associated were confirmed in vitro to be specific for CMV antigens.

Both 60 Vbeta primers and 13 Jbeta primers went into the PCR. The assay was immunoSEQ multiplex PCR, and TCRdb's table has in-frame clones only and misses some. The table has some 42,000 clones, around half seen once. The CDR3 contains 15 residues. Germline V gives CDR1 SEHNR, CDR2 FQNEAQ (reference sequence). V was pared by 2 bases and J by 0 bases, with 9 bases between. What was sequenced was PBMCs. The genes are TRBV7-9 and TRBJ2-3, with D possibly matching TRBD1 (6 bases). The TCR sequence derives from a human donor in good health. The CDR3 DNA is TGTGCCAGCAGCTTAATTACAGGGAGCACAGATACGCAGTATTTT. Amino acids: CASSLITGSTDTQYF.